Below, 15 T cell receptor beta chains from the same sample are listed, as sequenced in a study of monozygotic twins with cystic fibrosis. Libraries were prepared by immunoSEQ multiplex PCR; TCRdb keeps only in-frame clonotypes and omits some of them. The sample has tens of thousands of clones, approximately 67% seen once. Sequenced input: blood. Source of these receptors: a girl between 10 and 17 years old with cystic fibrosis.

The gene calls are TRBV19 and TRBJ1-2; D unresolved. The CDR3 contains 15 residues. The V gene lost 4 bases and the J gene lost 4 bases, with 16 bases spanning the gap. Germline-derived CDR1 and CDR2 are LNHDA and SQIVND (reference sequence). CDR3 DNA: TGTGCCAGTAGTACCCCGGGCGGGATCGGCTATGGCTACACCTTC. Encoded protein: CASSTPGGIGYGYTF.

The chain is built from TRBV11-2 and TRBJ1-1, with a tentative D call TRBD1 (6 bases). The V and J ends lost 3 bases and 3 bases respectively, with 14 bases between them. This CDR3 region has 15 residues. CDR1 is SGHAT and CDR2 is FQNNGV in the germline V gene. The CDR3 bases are TGTGCCAGCAGCTTTAGACAGGAGTTGGACACTGAAGCTTTCTTT. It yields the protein CASSFRQELDTEAFF.

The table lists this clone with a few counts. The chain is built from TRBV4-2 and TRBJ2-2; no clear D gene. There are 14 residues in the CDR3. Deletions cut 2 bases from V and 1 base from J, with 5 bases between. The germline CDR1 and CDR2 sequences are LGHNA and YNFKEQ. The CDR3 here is CASSQSGNTGELFF. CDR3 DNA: TGTGCCAGCAGCCAATCCGGGAACACCGGGGAGCTGTTTTTT.

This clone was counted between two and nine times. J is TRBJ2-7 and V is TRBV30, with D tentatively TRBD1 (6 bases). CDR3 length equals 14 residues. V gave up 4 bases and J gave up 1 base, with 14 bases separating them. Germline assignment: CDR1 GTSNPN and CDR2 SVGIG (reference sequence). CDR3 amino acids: CAWKATGSSYEQYF. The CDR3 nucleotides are TGTGCCTGGAAGGCCACAGGGAGTTCCTACGAGCAGTACTTC.

CDR3 amino acids: CATKRGSGELFF. Written as DNA, the CDR3 is TGTGCCACTAAGCGGGGGTCCGGGGAGCTGTTTTTT. The chain combines TRBV10-3 with TRBJ2-2; 8 positions agree with TRBD2. Germline values: CDR1 ENHRY, CDR2 SYGVKD. With V trimmed by 10 bases and J by 6 bases, 4 bases remained unmatched. The CDR3 runs 12 residues.

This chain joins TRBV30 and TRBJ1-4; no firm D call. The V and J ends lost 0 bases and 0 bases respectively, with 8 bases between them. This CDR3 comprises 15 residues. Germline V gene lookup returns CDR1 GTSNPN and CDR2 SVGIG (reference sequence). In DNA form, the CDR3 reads TGTGCCTGGAGTGTTAGCAGAACAACTAATGAAAAACTGTTTTTT. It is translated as CAWSVSRTTNEKLFF.

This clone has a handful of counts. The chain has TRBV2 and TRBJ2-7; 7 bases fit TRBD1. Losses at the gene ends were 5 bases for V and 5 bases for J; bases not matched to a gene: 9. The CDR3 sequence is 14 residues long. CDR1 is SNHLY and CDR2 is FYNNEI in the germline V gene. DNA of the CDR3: TGTGCCAGCAGTCGTCGACAGGGTTTTAACGAGCAGTACGTC. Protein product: CASSRRQGFNEQYV.

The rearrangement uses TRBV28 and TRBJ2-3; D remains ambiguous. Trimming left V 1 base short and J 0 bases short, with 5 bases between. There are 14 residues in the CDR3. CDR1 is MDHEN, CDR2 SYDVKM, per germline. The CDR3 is CASSLSASTDTQYF. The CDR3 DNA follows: TGTGCCAGCAGTTTATCCGCTAGCACAGATACGCAGTATTTT.

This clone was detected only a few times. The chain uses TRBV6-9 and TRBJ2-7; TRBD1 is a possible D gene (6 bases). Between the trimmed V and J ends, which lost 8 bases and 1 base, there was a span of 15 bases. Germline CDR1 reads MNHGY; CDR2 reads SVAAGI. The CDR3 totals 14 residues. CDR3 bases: TGTGCCAGCCTCCGGACAGACGAATCCTACGAGCAGTACTTC. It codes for CASLRTDESYEQYF.

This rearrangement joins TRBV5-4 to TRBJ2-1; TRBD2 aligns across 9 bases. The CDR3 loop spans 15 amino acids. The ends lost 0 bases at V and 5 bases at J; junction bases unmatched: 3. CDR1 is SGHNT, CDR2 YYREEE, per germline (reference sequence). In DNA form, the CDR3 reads TGTGCCAGCAGCTTGGGTAGCGGGAGAAACAATGAGCAGTTCTTC. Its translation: CASSLGSGRNNEQFF.

The CDR3 DNA reads as TGCGCCAGCAGCCAAGACCGTAGTGGCAGACCCTATGGCTACACCTTC. Translating gives CASSQDRSGRPYGYTF. The V call is TRBV4-3, the J call TRBJ1-2; D is ambiguous. The V gene lost 0 bases and the J gene lost 4 bases, with 15 bases spanning the gap. Germline CDR1 reads LGHNA; CDR2 reads YSLEER. The CDR3 is made up of 16 amino acids.

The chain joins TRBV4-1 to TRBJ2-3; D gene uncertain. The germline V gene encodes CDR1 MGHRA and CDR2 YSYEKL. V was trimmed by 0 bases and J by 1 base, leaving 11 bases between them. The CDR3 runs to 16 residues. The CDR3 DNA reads TGCGCCAGCAGCCAAGAGTCTCCCGGCGGCACAGATACGCAGTATTTT. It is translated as CASSQESPGGTDTQYF.

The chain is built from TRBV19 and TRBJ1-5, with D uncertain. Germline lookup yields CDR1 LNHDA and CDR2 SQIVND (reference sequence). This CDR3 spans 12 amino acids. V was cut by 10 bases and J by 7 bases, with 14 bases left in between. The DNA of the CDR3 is TGTGCCACCTCTATTTCGACCCAGCCCCAGCATTTT. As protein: CATSISTQPQHF.

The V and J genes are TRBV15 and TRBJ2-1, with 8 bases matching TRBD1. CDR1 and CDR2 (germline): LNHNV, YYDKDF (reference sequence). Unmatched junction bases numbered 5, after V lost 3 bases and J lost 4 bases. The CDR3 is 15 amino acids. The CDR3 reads CATSSSDRDYNEQFF. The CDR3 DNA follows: TGTGCCACCAGCAGCTCGGACAGGGATTACAATGAGCAGTTCTTC.

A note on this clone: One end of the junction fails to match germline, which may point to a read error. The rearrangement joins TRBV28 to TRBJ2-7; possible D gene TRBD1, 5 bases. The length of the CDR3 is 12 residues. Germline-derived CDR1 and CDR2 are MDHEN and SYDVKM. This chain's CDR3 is CASRRGDSPTTF. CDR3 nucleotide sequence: TGTGCCAGCAGGCGCGGAGACAGCCCTACAACCTTC.